The entry below gives a single T cell receptor beta chain sequence along with its context. The CDR3 has 14 amino acids. The germline V gene has CDR1 SGHRS and CDR2 YFSETQ. Trimming cost V 5 bases and J 1 base; bases outside gene matches: 3. Source study methods: Counts of nucleated cells, estimated from reference gene primer amplification, were obtained. Sequenced by immunoSEQ multiplex PCR; TCRdb stores in-frame clones only, minus some. D and trimming come from the DNA, and the V and J calls and clone size come from that table. Here the sample spans 150,000 to 200,000 clones, 87% being singletons. This record belongs to a study of blood T cell repertoires in COVID-19. Study overall: The United States, Italy and Spain provided the acute and convalescent COVID-19 samples. PBMCs, B-cell-depleted T cells, or T cells provided the cDNA or gDNA that made up the material.

Sequencing was performed on peripheral blood. The receptor's source is a man between 60 and 75 years old with active or convalescent COVID-19. V gene TRBV5-1 combines with J gene TRBJ1-1; 9 nucleotides agree with TRBD1. The CDR3 DNA reads as TGCGCCAGCAGACAGGGGGCGTCGAACACTGAAGCTTTCTTT. Its translation is CASRQGASNTEAFF.